The present TCR beta chain was sequenced within a study of T cell responses to AZD1222 COVID-19 vaccine (dated by TCRdb to about 2021). As for the study more broadly: AZD1222 recipients whose second dose came at about 4 weeks and those whose second dose came at about 12 weeks were combined into one group, since spike-specific TCR depth and breadth did not differ between the two schedules. Trial participants were enrolled into age subgroups of 18-55, 56-69 and 70-plus years, which contained approximately 150, 28 and 58 TCR-sequenced participants, respectively. TCR sequencing covered some 240 trial participants: 200 to 210 given two doses of AZD1222 and about 26 given two doses of MenACWY control vaccine.

The CDR3 contains 16 residues, cysteine and phenylalanine counted. Only the CDR3 part of the read is kept: 48 bases, read in frame from the first base. From V the trimming removes 3 bases and from J it removes 3 bases, while the gene matches leave 7 bases of the junction unaccounted for. Looking up the germline V gene yields CDR1 SGHAT and CDR2 FQNNGV. Reading the label with the study, this specimen's time point is: baseline before first vaccination. Samples from vaccinated people were obtained from the UK trials COV001 and COV002, which included a single-blind randomized controlled phase 2/3 trial of AZD1222 (ChAdOx1 nCoV-19) in healthy adults. For TCRbeta chain sequencing, PBMC samples were collected from trial participants at day 0 and at day 28 after the second dose. The CDR3 regions of human TCRbeta chains were analyzed by immunosequencing. As for the authors' bioinformatics: Repertoire TCRs were checked for matches against a reference library of SARS-CoV-2-specific TCRs that had been generated using the MIRA antigen-specificity platform. Breadth meant the fraction of unique TCRs that were SARS-CoV-2-associated, whereas depth meant the fraction of total T cells that were SARS-CoV-2-associated. Each spike-specific TCR was assigned to its reactive spike region and to a CD4 or CD8 class using the MIRA data. Log10-transformed breadth and depth values were compared by one-way ANOVA with Sidak's multiple comparisons tests. This immuneACCESS table, as held by TCRdb, lists in-frame sequences with V and J called but not all clones. Of the missing ones, under half trace to an unresolved V gene in checked studies; the others have no known cause. For V, J and clone size, that table is used; D and trimming come from the DNA. Counted in this sample were 80,000 or so clones; about 90% of them appeared once. Around 1.5% of the sample belongs to the ten largest clones.

Study-wide conclusions, independent of this receptor: After two AZD1222 doses, spike-specific TCR breadth and depth were significantly higher than at day 0 and than in MenACWY recipients. The 56-69-year group was small, and its depth increase did not reach significance, likely because of low power. Most participants were white British and females outnumbered males, and the authors suggested that clonal diversity may have been underestimated. CD4 TCRs associated with the vaccine covered the entire spike protein, and the dominant responses were in regions 160-218 and 743-854. Epitopes outside the regions mutated in the B.1.351 and B.1.1.7 variants were reportedly recognized by nearly half of the unique spike-specific TCRs. Conclusions about previously exposed vaccinees are limited because only five or six AZD1222 recipients were SARS-CoV-2 seropositive at baseline. Because no day 14 peak-response samples were available, repertoires were characterized only after the peak T cell response.

Points on this clone: This receptor's antigen is unknown. Base qualities are missing; no much larger clone stands one base away.

Recombination connected TRBV11-2 to TRBJ2-7; TRBD1 agrees with 11 junctional bases. The clonotype comes from an adult in good health. The sample was peripheral blood, taken on day 0 of AZD1222 vaccination. Here the CDR3 is given as CASSFAPGQGDYEQYF. The nucleotide sequence is TGTGCCAGCAGCTTTGCCCCGGGACAGGGGGACTACGAGCAGTACTTC.